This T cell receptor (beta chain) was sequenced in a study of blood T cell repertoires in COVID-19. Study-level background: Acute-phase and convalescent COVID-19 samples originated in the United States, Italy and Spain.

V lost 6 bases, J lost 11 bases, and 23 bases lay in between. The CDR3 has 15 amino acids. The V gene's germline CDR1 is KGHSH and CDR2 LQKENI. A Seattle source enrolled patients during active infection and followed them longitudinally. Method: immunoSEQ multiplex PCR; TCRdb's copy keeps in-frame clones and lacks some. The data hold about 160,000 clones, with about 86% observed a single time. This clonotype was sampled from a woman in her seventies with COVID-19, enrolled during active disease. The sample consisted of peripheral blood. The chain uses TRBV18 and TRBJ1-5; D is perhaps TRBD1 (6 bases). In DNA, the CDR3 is TGTGCCAGCTCGCAACTACAGGGTGGTGAATCGTCCCAGCATTTT. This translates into CASSQLQGGESSQHF.